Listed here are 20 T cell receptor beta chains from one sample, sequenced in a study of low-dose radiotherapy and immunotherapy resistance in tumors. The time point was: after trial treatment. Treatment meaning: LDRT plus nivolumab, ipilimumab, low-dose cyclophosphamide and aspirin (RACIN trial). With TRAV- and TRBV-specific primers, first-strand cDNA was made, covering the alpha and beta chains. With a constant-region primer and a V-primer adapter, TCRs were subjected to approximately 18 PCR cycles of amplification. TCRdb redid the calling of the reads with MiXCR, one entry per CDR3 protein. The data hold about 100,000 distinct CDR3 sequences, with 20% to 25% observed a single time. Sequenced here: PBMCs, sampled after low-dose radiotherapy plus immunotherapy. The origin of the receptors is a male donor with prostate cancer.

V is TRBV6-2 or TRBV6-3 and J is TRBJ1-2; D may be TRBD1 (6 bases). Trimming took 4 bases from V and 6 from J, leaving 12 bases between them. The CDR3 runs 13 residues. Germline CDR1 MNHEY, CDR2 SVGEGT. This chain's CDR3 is CASSSQGWDGYTF. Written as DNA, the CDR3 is TGTGCCAGCAGTTCACAGGGCTGGGATGGCTACACCTTC.

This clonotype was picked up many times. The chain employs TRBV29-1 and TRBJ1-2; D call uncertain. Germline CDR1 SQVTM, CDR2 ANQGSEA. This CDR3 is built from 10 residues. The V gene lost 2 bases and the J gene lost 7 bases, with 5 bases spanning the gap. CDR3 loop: CSVEFFGYTF. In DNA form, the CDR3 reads TGCAGCGTTGAATTTTTTGGCTACACCTTC.

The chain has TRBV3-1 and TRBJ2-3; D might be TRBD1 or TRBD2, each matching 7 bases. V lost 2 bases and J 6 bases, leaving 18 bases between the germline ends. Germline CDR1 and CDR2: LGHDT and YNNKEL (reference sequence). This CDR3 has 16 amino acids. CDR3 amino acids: CASSQIPTGEGDTQYF. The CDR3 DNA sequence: TGTGCCAGCAGCCAAATCCCTACAGGGGAGGGGGATACGCAGTATTTT.

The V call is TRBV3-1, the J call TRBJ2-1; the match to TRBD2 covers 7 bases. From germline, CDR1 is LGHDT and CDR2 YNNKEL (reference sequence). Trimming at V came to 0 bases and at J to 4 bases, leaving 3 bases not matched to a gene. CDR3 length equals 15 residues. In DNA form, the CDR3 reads TGTGCCAGCAGCCAAGATGCTAGCGGATACAATGAGCAGTTCTTC. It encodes CASSQDASGYNEQFF.

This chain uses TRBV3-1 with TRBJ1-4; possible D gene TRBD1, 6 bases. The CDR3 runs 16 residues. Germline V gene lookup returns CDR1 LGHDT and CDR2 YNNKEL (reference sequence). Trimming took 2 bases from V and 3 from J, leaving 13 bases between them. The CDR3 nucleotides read TGTGCCAGCAGCCAAAATACAGGGCAGGCTAATGAAAAACTGTTTTTT. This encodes CASSQNTGQANEKLFF.

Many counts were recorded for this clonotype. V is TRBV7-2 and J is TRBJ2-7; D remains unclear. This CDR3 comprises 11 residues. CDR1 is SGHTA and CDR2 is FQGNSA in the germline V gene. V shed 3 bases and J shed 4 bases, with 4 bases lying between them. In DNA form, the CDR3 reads TGTGCCAGCAGCTTGCGGTACGAGCAGTACTTC. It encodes CASSLRYEQYF.

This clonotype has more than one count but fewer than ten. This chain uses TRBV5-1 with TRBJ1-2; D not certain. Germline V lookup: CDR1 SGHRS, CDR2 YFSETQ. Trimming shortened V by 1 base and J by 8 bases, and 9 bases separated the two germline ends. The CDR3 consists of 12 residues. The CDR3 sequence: CASSLSAAGYTF. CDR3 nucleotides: TGCGCCAGCAGCTTGTCGGCGGCCGGCTACACCTTC.

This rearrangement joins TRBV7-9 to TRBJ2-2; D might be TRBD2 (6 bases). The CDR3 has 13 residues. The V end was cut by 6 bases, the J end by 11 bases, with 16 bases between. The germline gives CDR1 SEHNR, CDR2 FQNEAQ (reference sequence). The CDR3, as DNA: TGTGCCAGCAGTCCCCGTGGGGACTCTGAGCTGTTTTTT. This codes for CASSPRGDSELFF. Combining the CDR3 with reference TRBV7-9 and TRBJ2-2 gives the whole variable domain DTGVSQNPRHKITKRGQNVTFRCDPISEHNRLYWYRQTLGQGPEFLTYFQNEAQLEKSRLLSDRFSAERPKGSFSTLEIQRTEQGDSAMYLCASSPRGDSELFFGEGSRLTVL.

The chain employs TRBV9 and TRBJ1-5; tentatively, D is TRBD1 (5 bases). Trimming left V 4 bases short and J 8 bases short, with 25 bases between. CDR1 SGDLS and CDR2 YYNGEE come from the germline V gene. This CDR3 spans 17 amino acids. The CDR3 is CASSPREGKTGLEPQHF. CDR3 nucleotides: TGTGCCAGCAGCCCACGGGAGGGTAAAACAGGCTTGGAGCCCCAGCATTTT.

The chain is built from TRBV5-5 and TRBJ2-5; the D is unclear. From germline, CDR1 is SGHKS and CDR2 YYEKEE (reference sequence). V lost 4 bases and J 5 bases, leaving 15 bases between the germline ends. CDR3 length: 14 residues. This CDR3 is CASSPTRWSETQYF. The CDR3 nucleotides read TGTGCCAGCAGCCCGACCCGTTGGAGCGAGACCCAGTACTTC. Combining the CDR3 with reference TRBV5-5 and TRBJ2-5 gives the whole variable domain DAGVTQSPTHLIKTRGQQVTLRCSPISGHKSVSWYQQVLGQGPQFIFQYYEKEERGRGNFPDRFSARQFPNYSSELNVNALLLGDSALYLCASSPTRWSETQYFGPGTRLLVL.

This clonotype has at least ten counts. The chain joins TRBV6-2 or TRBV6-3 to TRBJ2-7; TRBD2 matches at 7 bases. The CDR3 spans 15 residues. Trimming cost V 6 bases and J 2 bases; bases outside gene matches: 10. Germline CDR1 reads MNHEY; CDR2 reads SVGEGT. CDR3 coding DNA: TGTGCCAGCAGCCTACCGGCCGGGACTACCTACGAGCAGTACTTC. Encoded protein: CASSLPAGTTYEQYF.

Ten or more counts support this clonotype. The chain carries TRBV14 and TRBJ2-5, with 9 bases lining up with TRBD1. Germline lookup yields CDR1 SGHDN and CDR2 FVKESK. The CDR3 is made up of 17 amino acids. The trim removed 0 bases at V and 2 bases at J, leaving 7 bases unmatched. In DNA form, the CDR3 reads TGTGCCAGCAGCCAAGATTTTTCAGGACAGGGGCAAGAGACCCAGTACTTC. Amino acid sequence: CASSQDFSGQGQETQYF.

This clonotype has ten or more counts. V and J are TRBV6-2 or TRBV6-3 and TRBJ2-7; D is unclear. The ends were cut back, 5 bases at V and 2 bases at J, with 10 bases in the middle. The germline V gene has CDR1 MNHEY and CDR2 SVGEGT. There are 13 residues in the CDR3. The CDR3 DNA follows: TGTGCCAGCAGTGAATGGTCGGCCTACGAGCAGTACTTC. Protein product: CASSEWSAYEQYF.

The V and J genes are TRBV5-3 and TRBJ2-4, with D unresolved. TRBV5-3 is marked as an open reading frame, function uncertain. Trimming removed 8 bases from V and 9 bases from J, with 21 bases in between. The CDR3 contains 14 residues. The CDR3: CASSPDGSLRIQYF. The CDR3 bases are TGTGCCAGCAGCCCAGATGGGTCCCTGCGCATTCAGTACTTC.

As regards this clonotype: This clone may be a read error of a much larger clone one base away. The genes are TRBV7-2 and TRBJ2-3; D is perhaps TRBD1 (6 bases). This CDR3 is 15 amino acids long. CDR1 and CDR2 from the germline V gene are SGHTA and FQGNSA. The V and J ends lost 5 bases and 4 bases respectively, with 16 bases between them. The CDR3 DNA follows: TGTGCCAGCAGCCTGATGGCACAGGGAGCAGATACGCAGTATTTT. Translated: CASSLMAQGADTQYF.

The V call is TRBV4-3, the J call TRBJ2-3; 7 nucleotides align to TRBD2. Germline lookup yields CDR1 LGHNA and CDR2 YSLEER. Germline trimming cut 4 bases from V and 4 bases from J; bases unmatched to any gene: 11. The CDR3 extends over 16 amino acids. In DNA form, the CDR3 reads TGCGCCAGCAGCCCCACTAGCGTAGGTGGCTCAGATACGCAGTATTTT. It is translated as CASSPTSVGGSDTQYF.

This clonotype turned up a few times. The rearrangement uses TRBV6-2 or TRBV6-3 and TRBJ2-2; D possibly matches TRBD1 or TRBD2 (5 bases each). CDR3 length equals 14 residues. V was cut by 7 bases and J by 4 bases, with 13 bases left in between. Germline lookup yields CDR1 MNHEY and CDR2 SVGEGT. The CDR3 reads CASNGGFGTGELFF. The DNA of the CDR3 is TGTGCCAGCAATGGGGGATTTGGCACCGGGGAGCTGTTTTTT.

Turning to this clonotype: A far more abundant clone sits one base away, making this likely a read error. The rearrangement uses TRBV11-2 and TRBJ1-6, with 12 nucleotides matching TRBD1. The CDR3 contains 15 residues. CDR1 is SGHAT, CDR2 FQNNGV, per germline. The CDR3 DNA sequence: TGCGCCAGCAGCTCCGGGACAGGGGGCAATTCACCCCTCCACTTT. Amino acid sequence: CASSSGTGGNSPLHF.

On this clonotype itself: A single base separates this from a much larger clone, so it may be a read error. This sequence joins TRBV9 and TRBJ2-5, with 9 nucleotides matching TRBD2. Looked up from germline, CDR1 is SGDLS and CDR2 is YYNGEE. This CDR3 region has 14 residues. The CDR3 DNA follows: TGTGACAGCGCGAGGGGCGGGGGGGCCGAGACCCAGTACTTC. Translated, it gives CDSARGGGAETQYF.

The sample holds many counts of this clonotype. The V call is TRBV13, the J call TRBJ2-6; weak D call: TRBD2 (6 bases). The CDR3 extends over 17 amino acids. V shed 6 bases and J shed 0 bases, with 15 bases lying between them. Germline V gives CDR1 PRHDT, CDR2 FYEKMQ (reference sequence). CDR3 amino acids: CASRLSTGVSGANVLTF. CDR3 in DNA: TGTGCCAGCAGACTAAGCACGGGGGTCTCTGGGGCCAACGTCCTGACTTTC.